The 23 T cell receptor beta chains given below trace back to one sample, sequenced in a study of T cell responses to AZD1222 COVID-19 vaccine. Generated by immunoSEQ multiplex PCR, the TCRdb table keeps only in-frame clones and is missing some. This repertoire shows 150,000 to 200,000 clones, roughly 90% found once; its top ten account for roughly 1.3%. The starting material was peripheral blood, obtained 28 days after the second AZD1222 dose. These TCRs come from an adult who received the AZD1222 COVID-19 vaccine.

This chain uses TRBV28 with TRBJ2-1; 7 nucleotides line up with TRBD2. J gave up 6 bases and V 4 bases, and 9 bases lay outside the gene matches. The CDR3 has 15 amino acids. Per the germline V gene, CDR1 is MDHEN and CDR2 is SYDVKM. CDR3 protein: CASSSSGTPFNEQFF. The CDR3 DNA reads TGTGCCAGCAGTTCAAGCGGGACCCCTTTCAATGAGCAGTTCTTC.

The chain is built from TRBV10-3 and TRBJ1-1, with unresolved D. There are 11 residues in the CDR3. V lost 8 bases and J lost 0, with 4 bases in between. Germline values: CDR1 ENHRY, CDR2 SYGVKD. The DNA of the CDR3 is TGTGCCATCGGGGTGAACACTGAAGCTTTCTTT. Translating gives CAIGVNTEAFF.

The CDR3 DNA reads TGTGCCACCGGAACTCGGACAGGGAACACCATATATTTT. It yields the protein CATGTRTGNTIYF. The chain has TRBV19 and TRBJ1-3, with 8 positions matching TRBD1. The CDR3 covers 13 residues. V lost 10 bases to trimming and J lost 7 bases; unmatched junction nucleotides: 9. CDR1 LNHDA and CDR2 SQIVND come from the germline V gene (reference sequence).

The V gene is TRBV6-1, the J gene TRBJ2-2; 7 nucleotides line up with TRBD1. V was clipped by 9 bases and J by 5 bases; unmatched bases: 9. Germline-derived CDR1 and CDR2 are MNHNS and SASEGT. CDR3 length: 14 residues. CDR3 protein: CASHRQGGTGELFF. CDR3 nucleotides: TGTGCCAGTCATAGACAGGGTGGAACCGGGGAGCTGTTTTTT.

The gene calls are TRBV6-6 and TRBJ1-5, with 12 bases that match TRBD1. The CDR3 spans 18 residues. Looked up from germline, CDR1 is MNHNY and CDR2 is SVGAGI (reference sequence). V shed 5 bases, J shed 3 bases, and the junction held 11 bases outside the gene matches. The CDR3 DNA reads TGTGCCAGCAGTCCCGGGACAGGGGGCGTCGTGAACAATCAGCCCCAGCATTTT. Translation gives CASSPGTGGVVNNQPQHF.

The chain links TRBV21-1 to TRBJ2-7; TRBD1, the D gene given by the table, was not confirmed from the DNA. TRBV21-1 is shown as a pseudogene. The CDR3 covers 13 residues. CDR3 sequence: CASSDRGEYEQYF. The CDR3 DNA sequence: TGTGCCAGCAGCGACAGGGGAGAGTACGAGCAGTACTTC.

This chain links TRBV11-3 with TRBJ1-2, with D uncertain. The germline gives CDR1 SGHNT, CDR2 YENEEA. Trimming took off 2 bases at V and 7 bases at J, with 17 bases between the two ends. CDR3 length: 15 amino acids. CDR3 loop: CASSLTGRSIGGYTF. As DNA, the CDR3 is TGTGCCAGCAGCTTAACTGGGCGGTCTATTGGTGGCTACACCTTC.

V is TRBV12-1 and J is TRBJ2-2; no check of the table's D call, TRBD1, against the DNA was made. TRBV12-1 counts as a pseudogene. The CDR3 spans 16 residues. The CDR3 reads CASSCGTGENTGELFF. CDR3 nucleotides: TGTGCCAGCAGCTGCGGGACAGGTGAGAACACCGGGGAGCTGTTTTTT.

The rearrangement joins TRBV21-1 to TRBJ1-5; TRBD1 was called by the table and not checked on the DNA. TRBV21-1 is assigned pseudogene status. The CDR3 runs 13 residues. The CDR3 sequence is CARSYSYNQPQHF. The CDR3 DNA reads as TGTGCCAGGTCGTACAGCTACAATCAGCCCCAGCATTTT.

This clone was seen only once. The V gene is TRBV3-1 (or the pseudogene TRBV3-2), the J gene TRBJ1-3; no clear D gene. Trimming took 2 bases from V and 2 from J, leaving 7 bases between them. This CDR3 is built from 14 residues. CDR1 and CDR2 (germline): LGHDT, YNNKEL (reference sequence). CDR3: CASSQRGTGNTIYF. The CDR3 DNA reads as TGTGCCAGCAGCCAACGAGGGACTGGAAACACCATATATTTT.

To note about this clone: Other DNA sequences from this sample encode an identical CDR3 as well. The chain is built from TRBV5-5 and TRBJ2-7; unclear D gene. V lost 0 bases and J 1 base, leaving 5 bases between the germline ends. The CDR3 is made up of 13 amino acids. Germline V lookup: CDR1 SGHKS, CDR2 YYEKEE (reference sequence). This CDR3 reads CASSLATSYEQYF. CDR3 sequence (DNA): TGTGCCAGCAGCTTGGCCACGTCCTACGAGCAGTACTTC.

The rearrangement uses TRBV11-2 and TRBJ1-6; D perhaps matches TRBD1 (5 bases). The CDR3 covers 13 residues. The V gene's germline CDR1 is SGHAT and CDR2 FQNNGV. V dropped 8 bases and J dropped 6 bases, with 11 bases sitting between them. The CDR3 sequence is CASSGQGNSPLHF. As DNA, the CDR3 is TGTGCCAGCTCCGGGCAGGGTAATTCACCCCTCCACTTT.

The V and J genes are TRBV27 and TRBJ2-3; weak D call: TRBD1 (6 bases). Germline V lookup: CDR1 MNHEY, CDR2 SMNVEV (reference sequence). V was shortened by 8 bases and J by 8 bases, with 14 bases between the two germline ends. The CDR3 covers 12 residues. CDR3 protein: CASGNIGGTQYF. The CDR3 nucleotides read TGTGCCAGCGGTAACATAGGGGGTACGCAGTATTTT.

The V and J genes are TRBV4-1 and TRBJ1-1; no clear D gene. Trimming cost V 4 bases and J 4 bases, with 13 bases left between them. Germline V lookup: CDR1 MGHRA, CDR2 YSYEKL. There are 14 residues in the CDR3. The CDR3 DNA reads as TGCGCCAGCAGCCGCTCAAGGACGGGCACTGAAGCTTTCTTT. It is translated as CASSRSRTGTEAFF.

The V and J genes are TRBV7-8 and TRBJ2-2, with D perhaps TRBD1 or TRBD2 (5 bases each). V dropped 5 bases and J dropped 0 bases, with 10 bases sitting between them. The CDR3 is 15 amino acids. CDR1 is SGHVS and CDR2 is FQNEAQ in the germline V gene. This chain's CDR3 is CASSPGTANTGELFF. The CDR3 DNA sequence: TGTGCCAGCAGCCCCGGGACGGCGAACACCGGGGAGCTGTTTTTT.

The chain employs TRBV2 and TRBJ2-5; D gene ambiguous. The V end was cut by 3 bases, the J end by 5 bases, with 10 bases between. The CDR3 consists of 13 residues. CDR1 SNHLY and CDR2 FYNNEI come from the germline V gene. The chain's CDR3 is CASSDRRRETQYF. Here the CDR3 DNA reads TGTGCCAGCAGTGATAGACGACGGGAGACCCAGTACTTC.

The V and J genes are TRBV1 and TRBJ2-2; TRBD2 reflects the table's D call only, with no check against the DNA. TRBV1 is marked as a pseudogene. The CDR3 covers 19 residues. CDR3 nucleotide sequence: TGCACCAGCAGCCAAGAGGAGGGCTCCACCGCCGCGAACACCGGGGAGCTGTTTTTT. It translates to CTSSQEEGSTAANTGELFF.

This chain connects TRBV18 to TRBJ1-6, with 7 positions matching TRBD1. Losses at the gene ends were 0 bases for V and 6 bases for J; bases not matched to a gene: 5. This CDR3 region has 16 residues. CDR1 and CDR2 (germline): KGHSH, LQKENI. The CDR3 coding sequence is TGTGCCAGCTCACCACCGGGACAGCCACCTAATTCACCCCTCCACTTT. This encodes CASSPPGQPPNSPLHF.

The chain has TRBV19 and TRBJ2-7, with 7 bases matching TRBD1. The CDR3 has 16 residues. V trimming: 3 bases; J trimming: 2 bases; junction bases outside the gene matches: 10. From germline, CDR1 is LNHDA and CDR2 SQIVND (reference sequence). The CDR3 DNA is TGTGCCAGTAGTATCTTCCTAGACAGGGAACCCTACGAGCAGTACTTC. Translating it yields CASSIFLDREPYEQYF.

This clone has only one observation. The rearrangement links TRBV6-5 to TRBJ2-5; D gene ambiguous. The length of the CDR3 is 11 residues. CDR1 MNHEY and CDR2 SVGAGI come from the germline V gene. The germline V and J ends were trimmed by 2 bases and 5 bases, with 3 bases remaining between them. The CDR3: CASSYGETQYF. CDR3 in DNA: TGTGCCAGCAGTTACGGGGAGACCCAGTACTTC.

CDR3 sequence (DNA): TGTGCCAGCAAACTCCGGGACGGGGTCTCCAATGAGCAGTTCTTC. Amino acids: CASKLRDGVSNEQFF. This sequence joins TRBV27 and TRBJ2-1, with D perhaps given as TRBD1 or TRBD2 (5 bases each). CDR1 and CDR2 (germline): MNHEY, SMNVEV (reference sequence). The V and J ends lost 7 bases and 6 bases respectively, with 19 bases between them. CDR3 length: 15 residues.

The rearrangement links TRBV3-1 (or the pseudogene TRBV3-2) to TRBJ1-5; 8 bases line up with TRBD1. The V segment lost 0 bases and the J segment 2 bases; nucleotides outside the gene matches: 6. The germline V gene has CDR1 LGHDT and CDR2 YNNKEL (reference sequence). This CDR3 region has 17 residues. The CDR3 DNA reads TGTGCCAGCAGCCAAGATTCAGGGGGCGCGGGCAATCAGCCCCAGCATTTT. Amino acid sequence: CASSQDSGGAGNQPQHF.

This clone was observed a single time. The chain links TRBV9 to TRBJ1-2; a possible D gene is TRBD1 (5 bases). The CDR3 runs 14 residues. Germline V gene sequence: CDR1 SGDLS, CDR2 YYNGEE. Trimming pared 4 bases from V and 4 bases from J, leaving 14 bases between. CDR3 DNA sequence: TGTGCCAGCAGCCCCCTGGGGGACCCCTATGGCTACACCTTC. The encoded protein is CASSPLGDPYGYTF.